This T cell receptor (beta chain) was sequenced in a study of blood T cell repertoires in COVID-19. Study in general: Whether acute or convalescent, the COVID-19 samples came from the United States, Italy and Spain.

Data came from immunoSEQ multiplex PCR; TCRdb stores just in-frame clones and leaves some out. The sample carries 150,000 to 250,000 clones, 80% to 85% recorded once. This CDR3 region has 12 residues. From germline, CDR1 is MDHEN and CDR2 SYDVKM. The V end lost 5 bases, the J end lost 10 bases, and 12 bases lay between the germline ends. Participants, about 18 to 90 years old, spanned approximately 25 US areas. This chain connects TRBV28 to TRBJ2-1; D may be TRBD1 (6 bases). The sequenced sample was PBMCs or T cells enriched from blood (not recorded which). The sequence was collected from a man between 35 and 55 years old who had recovered from COVID-19. For the CDR3, the DNA is TGTGCCAGCAGTCTCACAGGGAAGGAGCAGTTCTTC. This encodes CASSLTGKEQFF.